This T cell receptor beta chain was captured in a study of control samples from healthy donors and cancer patients. The table came from immunoSEQ multiplex PCR; TCRdb's copy has only in-frame clones and leaves some out. The sample has about 49,000 clones, 86% seen once. The CDR3 contains 16 residues. V gave up 7 bases and J gave up 1 base; unmatched junction bases: 10. Per the germline V gene, CDR1 is SNHLY and CDR2 is FYNNEI. This TCR derives from a woman between 45 and 60 years old with lung cancer. The V and J genes are TRBV2 and TRBJ1-1, with 9 nucleotides matching TRBD1. Material for sequencing was PBMCs. Here the CDR3 reads CASTEGTGIRNTEAFF. CDR3 nucleotide sequence: TGTGCCAGCACAGAGGGGACAGGGATAAGGAACACTGAAGCTTTCTTT.